The rows below give T cell receptor beta chains drawn from one sample of a study of Ad26.COV2.S vaccination and SARS-CoV-2 variants. Generated by immunoSEQ multiplex PCR, the TCRdb table keeps only in-frame clones and is missing some. The sample has a few hundred thousand clones, approximately 87% seen once. Specimen: peripheral blood, collected in a trial of Ad26.COV2.S vaccine versus placebo. The receptors stem from a person aged 18-60 years who received the Ad26.COV2.S COVID-19 vaccine or a placebo. Each CDR3 is given with its conserved first and last residue. D genes are given only for firm matches. Clone size appears in some rows only: once, few, many, or a class for an expanded clone.

TRBJ1-6	TRBD1	TRBV12-3/TRBV12-4	.	CASRGQGLGPLHF	TGTGCCAGCAGGGGACAGGGGCTGGGACCCCTCCACTTT
TRBJ1-5	.	TRBV15	.	CATSFLQADQPQHF	TGTGCCACCAGCTTTCTCCAGGCGGATCAGCCCCAGCATTTT
TRBJ1-2	.	TRBV2	few	CASNKGANYGYTF	TGTGCCAGCAATAAGGGGGCTAACTATGGCTACACCTTC
TRBJ1-4	.	TRBV4-2	.	CASSPADSNEKLFF	TGTGCCAGCAGCCCAGCCGACAGTAATGAAAAACTGTTTTTT
TRBJ1-2	TRBD1	TRBV29-1	.	CSVADRGIGGYTF	TGCAGCGTCGCGGACAGGGGGATTGGAGGCTACACCTTC
TRBJ2-3	.	TRBV5-4	.	CASSSRGGITDTQYF	TGTGCCAGCAGTTCTAGGGGGGGGATCACAGATACGCAGTATTTT
TRBJ1-3	.	TRBV6-5	.	CASSLQGGNTIYF	TGTGCCAGCAGTCTACAGGGAGGAAACACCATATATTTT
TRBJ1-2	.	TRBV9	once	CASSPDAIYGYTF	TGTGCCAGCAGCCCCGACGCAATCTATGGCTACACCTTC
TRBJ2-5	.	TRBV6-5	.	CASRIRREETQYF	TGTGCCAGCAGAATCAGACGAGAAGAGACCCAGTACTTC
TRBJ1-4	TRBD1	TRBV27	.	CASSSRTGAGTNEKLFF	TGTGCCAGCAGTTCCCGGACAGGGGCAGGAACTAATGAAAAACTGTTTTTT
TRBJ1-2	.	TRBV6-5	few	CASSLTGYGYTF	TGTGCCAGCAGCCTCACCGGCTATGGCTACACCTTC
TRBJ2-7	.	TRBV4-1	.	CASSRGTGLPLNSYEQYF	TGCGCCAGCAGCCGCGGTACGGGGCTCCCATTAAACTCCTACGAGCAGTACTTC
TRBJ1-2	.	TRBV5-8	.	CASSGEGNYGYTF	TGTGCCAGCAGTGGTGAAGGAAACTATGGCTACACCTTC
TRBJ1-2	.	TRBV6-6	.	CASSPTNGYTF	TGTGCCAGCAGTCCCACGAATGGCTACACCTTC
TRBJ1-4	.	TRBV5-1	.	CASSLPTPTNEKLFF	TGCGCCAGCAGCCTTCCCACCCCAACTAATGAAAAACTGTTTTTT
TRBJ2-3	TRBD1	TRBV24-1	.	CATSESGQGADTQYF	TGTGCCACCAGTGAATCCGGACAGGGGGCTGATACGCAGTATTTT
TRBJ1-1	.	TRBV10-1	.	CASSESTAGTMNTEAFF	TGCGCCAGCAGTGAGTCGACAGCCGGAACTATGAACACTGAAGCTTTCTTT
TRBJ2-2	TRBD2	TRBV14	.	CASSQSAGVDGELFF	TGTGCCAGCAGCCAATCAGCGGGAGTAGACGGGGAGCTGTTTTTT
TRBJ2-5	TRBD1	TRBV7-9	.	CASSSTRGFETQYF	TGTGCCAGCAGCTCCACCAGGGGGTTCGAGACCCAGTACTTC
TRBJ2-6	TRBD1	TRBV5-6	.	CASSFGQGQTSGANVLTF	TGTGCCAGCAGCTTCGGACAGGGACAAACCTCTGGGGCCAACGTCCTGACTTTC
TRBJ2-1	TRBD2	TRBV6-2/TRBV6-3	.	CASSYRGSRNEQFF	TGTGCCAGCAGTTACCGCGGGAGCAGAAATGAGCAGTTCTTC
TRBJ2-3	.	TRBV29-1	.	CSVRWRRGDTQYF	TGCAGCGTAAGGTGGCGCCGGGGAGATACGCAGTATTTT
TRBJ2-1	TRBD2	TRBV11-1	.	CASSLALAGGYNEQFF	TGTGCCAGCAGCTTAGCCCTAGCGGGAGGGTACAATGAGCAGTTCTTC
TRBJ2-2	TRBD2	TRBV4-3	.	CASSRKPGLAAGELFF	TGCGCCAGCAGCCGAAAACCGGGACTAGCGGCCGGGGAGCTGTTTTTT
TRBJ2-1	.	TRBV7-2	.	CASSPQGGMRNEQFF	TGTGCCAGCAGCCCACAGGGTGGTATGAGGAATGAGCAGTTCTTC
TRBJ1-1	.	TRBV2	.	CATEGGSALNTEAFF	TGTGCCACAGAAGGGGGGTCAGCCTTGAACACTGAAGCTTTCTTT
TRBJ2-7	.	TRBV18	.	CASSPPGREQYF	TGTGCCAGCTCACCACCGGGCCGGGAGCAGTACTTC
TRBJ2-5	TRBD2	TRBV15	.	CATSRLAGGDQYF	TGTGCCACCAGCAGGCTAGCGGGGGGGGACCAGTACTTC
TRBJ2-1	.	TRBV9	.	CASSVVPSGTRAHNEQFF	TGTGCCAGCAGCGTAGTTCCCTCAGGGACCCGCGCACACAATGAGCAGTTCTTC
TRBJ2-1	.	TRBV4-2	.	CASSQDRLVLLERIHNEQFF	TGTGCCAGCAGCCAAGATCGGTTAGTTTTGTTAGAACGTATCCACAATGAGCAGTTCTTC
TRBJ1-1	.	TRBV4-3	.	CASSQEGMQGWGTEAFF	TGCGCCAGCAGCCAAGAAGGAATGCAGGGGTGGGGGACTGAAGCTTTCTTT
TRBJ2-2	.	TRBV6-2/TRBV6-3	.	CASSYRGQVTGELFF	TGTGCCAGCAGTTACCGGGGGCAAGTAACCGGGGAGCTGTTTTTT
TRBJ1-1	.	TRBV2	.	CASSEVLTVSEAFF	TGTGCCAGCAGTGAAGTCTTGACAGTCTCTGAAGCTTTCTTT
TRBJ1-5	.	TRBV7-2	.	CASSLSSNQPQHF	TGTGCCAGCAGCTTGTCTAGCAATCAGCCCCAGCATTTT
TRBJ2-2	.	TRBV4-1	.	CASSQPGLSNTGELFF	TGCGCCAGCAGCCAACCAGGTCTTTCGAACACCGGGGAGCTGTTTTTT
TRBJ2-1	.	TRBV5-8	.	CASSLHVGTRGNEQFF	TGTGCCAGCAGCCTGCACGTGGGGACCAGGGGCAATGAGCAGTTCTTC
TRBJ1-5	.	TRBV6-2/TRBV6-3	.	CASSYPGGNQPQHF	TGTGCCAGCAGTTACCCGGGGGGCAATCAGCCCCAGCATTTT
TRBJ2-1	TRBD2	TRBV6-7	.	CASIGGGPYNEQFF	TGTGCCAGCATAGGCGGGGGGCCCTACAATGAGCAGTTCTTC
TRBJ1-1	.	TRBV2	.	CASMVGYEAFF	TGTGCCAGCATGGTAGGTTATGAAGCTTTCTTT
TRBJ2-1	TRBD2	TRBV4-3	.	CASSQGTSYYNEQFF	TGCGCCAGCAGCCAAGGGACTAGCTACTACAATGAGCAGTTCTTC
TRBJ1-2	.	TRBV6-5	.	CASSLGWGANYGYTF	TGTGCCAGCAGCTTGGGGTGGGGAGCTAACTATGGCTACACCTTC